This passage covers 11 T cell receptor beta chains from one sample sequenced in a study of cytotoxic CD8 clonotypes in ibrutinib-treated CLL (dated by TCRdb to the early 2020s). The time point label, as the study defines it: approximately 2 years on ibrutinib. Libraries were prepared through the immunoSEQ multiplex PCR assay. Imported from immuneACCESS, the table was reduced by TCRdb to in-frame sequences with V and J called. These copies leave out some clones; in studies compared against another copy, an unresolved V gene accounts for under half, and the cause of the remainder is not known. This sample gives roughly 150,000 clones in total; roughly 80% of them show up just once. The ten most abundant clones make up 3.5% to 5.5% of the sample. Sample: PBMCs, taken after 24 months of ibrutinib treatment. The receptors here all came from a human donor with chronic lymphocytic leukemia.

The chain links TRBV6-5 to TRBJ2-7; D may be TRBD1 or TRBD2 (6 bases each). The CDR3 extends over 15 amino acids. Trimming pared 4 bases from V and 4 bases from J, leaving 17 bases between. The V gene's germline CDR1 is MNHEY and CDR2 SVGAGI. Here the CDR3 DNA reads TGTGCCAGCAGTTCATACAGGGAGGTGGAGTACGAGCAGTACTTC. Translation gives CASSSYREVEYEQYF.

The rearrangement joins TRBV11-2 to TRBJ2-7; D might be TRBD2 (5 bases). CDR3 length: 14 amino acids. Germline lookup yields CDR1 SGHAT and CDR2 FQNNGV. V was trimmed by 5 bases and J by 2 bases, leaving 13 bases between them. The CDR3 DNA reads as TGTGCCAGCAGCCGGGCCGGGGTAACCTACGAGCAGTACTTC. Translating it yields CASSRAGVTYEQYF.

The chain links TRBV6-4 to TRBJ1-4; D not resolved. CDR3 length equals 10 residues. Germline V gene sequence: CDR1 MRHNA, CDR2 SNTAGT. The germline V and J ends were trimmed by 7 bases and 8 bases, with 5 bases remaining between them. The CDR3 bases are TGTGCCAGCAAAAGAGAAAAACTGTTTTTT. This sequence encodes CASKREKLFF.

The chain carries TRBV5-5 and TRBJ2-7; the match to TRBD1 covers 11 bases. The CDR3 spans 15 residues. V dropped 4 bases and J dropped 6; count of bases not matched to a gene: 9. Germline loops: CDR1 SGHKS, CDR2 YYEKEE (reference sequence). The chain's CDR3 is CASSAGTGGFSEQYF. The DNA for the CDR3 is TGTGCCAGCAGCGCCGGGACAGGGGGATTTAGCGAGCAGTACTTC.

V usage is TRBV7-2 and J usage is TRBJ1-1; TRBD1 might be the D (5 bases). This CDR3 has 16 residues. V was cut by 0 bases and J by 1 base, with 12 bases left in between. CDR1 and CDR2 from the germline V gene are SGHTA and FQGNSA. The DNA for the CDR3 is TGTGCCAGCAGCTTAGCGGCGGTCGGGGGGAACACTGAAGCTTTCTTT. This sequence encodes CASSLAAVGGNTEAFF.

Points on this clone: The sample contains more than one DNA sequence encoding this CDR3. The rearrangement links TRBV20-1 to TRBJ1-1; TRBD1 might be the D (5 bases). The CDR3 runs to 10 residues. CDR1 and CDR2 (germline): DFQATT, SNEGSKA (reference sequence). The germline V and J ends were trimmed by 3 bases and 11 bases, with 10 bases remaining between them. The CDR3 nucleotides are TGCAGTGCTAGGGGGGGTCGGGCTTTCTTT. It codes for CSARGGRAFF.

The genes are TRBV10-3 and TRBJ2-1, with TRBD2 matching over 7 bases. With V trimmed by 3 bases and J by 7 bases, 9 bases remained unmatched. The CDR3 spans 15 residues. The germline CDR1 and CDR2 sequences are ENHRY and SYGVKD. As DNA, the CDR3 is TGTGCCATCAGTGAAGGCGGGAGAGTATTGAATGAGCAGTTCTTC. The encoded protein is CAISEGGRVLNEQFF.

This chain connects TRBV18 to TRBJ1-1; no clear D gene. In germline, CDR1 is KGHSH, CDR2 LQKENI. The CDR3 is 14 amino acids. The ends were cut back, 6 bases at V and 4 bases at J, with 15 bases in the middle. CDR3 DNA: TGTGCCAGCTCGGGCGTAGGCGGCGGCACTGAAGCTTTCTTT. Residues: CASSGVGGGTEAFF. The variable domain in full, with the rest retrieved from reference TRBV18 and TRBJ1-1, is NAGVMQNPRHLVRRRGQEARLRCSPMKGHSHVYWYRQLPEEGLKFMVYLQKENIIDESGMPKERFSAEFPKEGPSILRIQQVVRGDSAAYFCASSGVGGGTEAFFGQGTRLTVV.

This chain joins TRBV7-3 and TRBJ2-1; tentative D call: TRBD1 (6 bases). This CDR3 is built from 12 residues. Trimming shortened V by 3 bases and J by 13 bases, and 13 bases separated the two germline ends. Germline V gene lookup returns CDR1 SGHTA and CDR2 FQGTGA. DNA of the CDR3: TGTGCCAGCAGCTTGGATCGGGACAATCAGTTCTTC. It specifies CASSLDRDNQFF.

This clone was detected once. The genes are TRBV19 and TRBJ1-1, with D possibly matching TRBD1 (6 bases). There are 14 residues in the CDR3. Germline loops: CDR1 LNHDA, CDR2 SQIVND (reference sequence). Trimming stripped 6 bases from V and 6 bases from J, with 17 bases between. The CDR3 region has the DNA TGTGCCAGTAGCGAATCCACAGGGTCGGCTGAAGCTTTCTTT. Residues: CASSESTGSAEAFF.

This clone came up a few times. The rearrangement uses TRBV5-1 and TRBJ2-1; either TRBD1 or TRBD2 may fit D (5 bases each). The V and J ends lost 6 bases and 0 bases respectively, with 7 bases between them. The CDR3 spans 13 residues. The germline gives CDR1 SGHRS, CDR2 YFSETQ. The CDR3 DNA is TGCGCCAGCATGGGGGACTCCTACAATGAGCAGTTCTTC. Translated: CASMGDSYNEQFF.